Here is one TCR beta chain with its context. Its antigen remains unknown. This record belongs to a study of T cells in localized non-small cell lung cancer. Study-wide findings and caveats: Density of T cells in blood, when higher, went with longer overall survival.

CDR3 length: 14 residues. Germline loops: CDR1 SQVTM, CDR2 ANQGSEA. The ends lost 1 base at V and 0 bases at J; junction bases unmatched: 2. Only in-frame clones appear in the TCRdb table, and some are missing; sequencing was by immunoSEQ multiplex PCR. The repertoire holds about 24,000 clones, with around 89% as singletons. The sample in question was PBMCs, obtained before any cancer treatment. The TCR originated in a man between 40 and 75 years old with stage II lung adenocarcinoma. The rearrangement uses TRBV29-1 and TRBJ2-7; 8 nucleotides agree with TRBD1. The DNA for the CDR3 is TGCAGCGTTGAAGGACAGGGGAGCTCCTACGAGCAGTACTTC. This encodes CSVEGQGSSYEQYF.